This is a list of T cell receptor beta chains from one sample in a study of Ad26.COV2.S vaccination and SARS-CoV-2 variants. The assay was immunoSEQ multiplex PCR, and TCRdb's table has in-frame clones only and misses some. The sample shows approximately 480,000 clones, 70% to 90% of them seen only once. The source was peripheral blood, collected in a trial of Ad26.COV2.S vaccine versus placebo. The origin of the receptors is a person aged 18-60 years who received the Ad26.COV2.S COVID-19 vaccine or a placebo. The CDR3 runs from the conserved cysteine through the conserved F or W. D genes are given only for firm matches. Clone size is stated in some rows and not others, as once, few, many or a class when expanded.

d_call: .
j_call: TRBJ1-1
v_call: TRBV6-1
clone_size: .
cdr3_aa: CASSEGTVRTEAFF
cdr3_nt: TGTGCCAGCAGTGAAGGGACAGTGAGGACTGAAGCTTTCTTT

d_call: .
j_call: TRBJ2-7
v_call: TRBV29-1
clone_size: .
cdr3_aa: CSVPGQSNGEQYF
cdr3_nt: TGCAGCGTTCCTGGACAGAGCAACGGGGAGCAGTACTTC

d_call: .
j_call: TRBJ1-1
v_call: TRBV19
clone_size: .
cdr3_aa: CASSIGSGSNTEAFF
cdr3_nt: TGTGCCAGTAGTATCGGATCAGGATCGAACACTGAAGCTTTCTTT

d_call: .
j_call: TRBJ1-1
v_call: TRBV28
clone_size: .
cdr3_aa: CASSSGGPPEAFF
cdr3_nt: TGTGCCAGCAGTTCGGGAGGCCCCCCTGAAGCTTTCTTT

d_call: .
j_call: TRBJ1-2
v_call: TRBV30
clone_size: .
cdr3_aa: CACSGGAIVGYTF
cdr3_nt: TGTGCCTGCTCGGGGGGGGCTATAGTCGGCTACACCTTC

d_call: TRBD1
j_call: TRBJ1-1
v_call: TRBV29-1
clone_size: .
cdr3_aa: CSAPGGDGTEAFF
cdr3_nt: TGCAGCGCTCCAGGGGGTGATGGGACTGAAGCTTTCTTT

d_call: .
j_call: TRBJ2-5
v_call: TRBV15
clone_size: once
cdr3_aa: CATSRPPDTGKTQYF
cdr3_nt: TGTGCCACCAGCAGACCTCCGGACACGGGGAAGACCCAGTACTTC

d_call: .
j_call: TRBJ2-7
v_call: TRBV30
clone_size: .
cdr3_aa: CAWSRGRERNEQYF
cdr3_nt: TGTGCCTGGAGTAGGGGCAGGGAAAGGAACGAGCAGTACTTC

d_call: .
j_call: TRBJ2-7
v_call: TRBV6-5
clone_size: few
cdr3_aa: CASSYSNPRGSLEQYF
cdr3_nt: TGTGCCAGCAGTTACTCAAACCCCAGGGGAAGTCTAGAGCAGTACTTC

d_call: TRBD1
j_call: TRBJ1-5
v_call: TRBV28
clone_size: .
cdr3_aa: CASSLSVGTGKEPQHF
cdr3_nt: TGTGCCAGCAGTTTATCGGTCGGGACAGGGAAAGAGCCCCAGCATTTT

d_call: .
j_call: TRBJ2-4
v_call: TRBV7-2
clone_size: .
cdr3_aa: CASSGGAAKNIQYF
cdr3_nt: TGTGCCAGCTCAGGAGGAGCGGCCAAAAACATTCAGTACTTC

d_call: TRBD1
j_call: TRBJ2-4
v_call: TRBV2
clone_size: once
cdr3_aa: CASSIGQGFDIQYF
cdr3_nt: TGTGCCAGCAGTATAGGACAGGGTTTTGACATTCAGTACTTC

d_call: .
j_call: TRBJ2-7
v_call: TRBV3-1/TRBV3-2
clone_size: .
cdr3_aa: CASSQGGQISYEQYF
cdr3_nt: TGTGCCAGCAGCCAAGGAGGGCAAATCTCCTACGAGCAGTACTTC

d_call: .
j_call: TRBJ1-1
v_call: TRBV27
clone_size: .
cdr3_aa: CASRPGRNTEAFF
cdr3_nt: TGTGCCAGCAGACCGGGAAGGAACACTGAAGCTTTCTTT

d_call: .
j_call: TRBJ1-3
v_call: TRBV13
clone_size: .
cdr3_aa: CASSFQEAGNTIYF
cdr3_nt: TGTGCCAGCAGCTTCCAGGAGGCTGGAAACACCATATATTTT

d_call: .
j_call: TRBJ2-6
v_call: TRBV5-1
clone_size: .
cdr3_aa: CASSSRSGANVLTF
cdr3_nt: TGCGCCAGCAGCTCGCGATCTGGGGCCAACGTCCTGACTTTC

d_call: .
j_call: TRBJ1-5
v_call: TRBV4-2
clone_size: few
cdr3_aa: CASSQDLADGNQPQHF
cdr3_nt: TGTGCCAGCAGCCAAGATTTGGCCGACGGAAATCAGCCCCAGCATTTT

d_call: .
j_call: TRBJ1-4
v_call: TRBV6-1
clone_size: few
cdr3_aa: CASSDGSGKLFF
cdr3_nt: TGTGCCAGCAGTGATGGATCGGGAAAACTGTTTTTT

d_call: TRBD2
j_call: TRBJ2-2
v_call: TRBV11-3
clone_size: .
cdr3_aa: CASSSNVGGPPGELFF
cdr3_nt: TGTGCCAGCAGCTCAAACGTGGGAGGGCCCCCCGGGGAGCTGTTTTTT

d_call: TRBD1
j_call: TRBJ1-1
v_call: TRBV30
clone_size: .
cdr3_aa: CAWSPGRDRRTEAFF
cdr3_nt: TGTGCCTGGAGTCCCGGCCGGGACAGACGCACTGAAGCTTTCTTT

d_call: .
j_call: TRBJ2-3
v_call: TRBV2
clone_size: .
cdr3_aa: CASTRMGTSTDTQYF
cdr3_nt: TGTGCCAGCACCAGGATGGGGACTAGCACAGATACGCAGTATTTT

d_call: .
j_call: TRBJ1-4
v_call: TRBV28
clone_size: few
cdr3_aa: CASSSTTASLGEKLFF
cdr3_nt: TGTGCCAGCAGTTCCACGACAGCCTCCTTAGGTGAAAAACTGTTTTTT

d_call: TRBD1
j_call: TRBJ1-6
v_call: TRBV27
clone_size: once
cdr3_aa: CASSGGFNSPLHF
cdr3_nt: TGTGCCAGCTCAGGGGGGTTTAATTCACCCCTCCACTTT

d_call: .
j_call: TRBJ1-2
v_call: TRBV4-1
clone_size: once
cdr3_aa: CASGPRVGYGYTF
cdr3_nt: TGCGCCAGCGGACCCCGGGTTGGCTATGGCTACACCTTC

d_call: .
j_call: TRBJ2-2
v_call: TRBV4-3
clone_size: few
cdr3_aa: CASSQGTNDNTGELFF
cdr3_nt: TGCGCCAGCAGCCAAGGGACTAATGATAACACCGGGGAGCTGTTTTTT

d_call: .
j_call: TRBJ1-2
v_call: TRBV15
clone_size: .
cdr3_aa: CATSSTIYGYTF
cdr3_nt: TGTGCCACCAGCAGTACGATTTACGGCTACACCTTC

d_call: TRBD1
j_call: TRBJ2-2
v_call: TRBV7-9
clone_size: once
cdr3_aa: CASSGGTGVNTGELFF
cdr3_nt: TGTGCCAGCAGCGGGGGGACAGGGGTAAACACCGGGGAGCTGTTTTTT

d_call: TRBD2
j_call: TRBJ2-5
v_call: TRBV3-1/TRBV3-2
clone_size: .
cdr3_aa: CASSQVSGKGQETQYF
cdr3_nt: TGTGCCAGCAGCCAAGTTAGCGGGAAGGGCCAAGAGACCCAGTACTTC

d_call: TRBD2
j_call: TRBJ2-2
v_call: TRBV25-1
clone_size: few
cdr3_aa: CASSAGGPRELFF
cdr3_nt: TGTGCCAGCTCAGCGGGAGGGCCGAGGGAGCTGTTTTTT